The subject of this entry is one TCR beta chain. The antigen is undetermined. The assay was run at deep level. The table came from immunoSEQ multiplex PCR; TCRdb's copy has only in-frame clones and leaves some out. The sample consists of some 1,400,000 clones, more than 95% of them appearing once. The data belong to a study of shared clonotypes between healthy human individuals. Study-level background: The donor group consisted of a couple of women and three men, aged 18 to 49.

This CDR3 is 15 amino acids long. Germline trimming cut 0 bases from V and 10 bases from J; bases unmatched to any gene: 6. Germline loops: CDR1 WNHNN, CDR2 SYGVQD (reference sequence). Overall study findings and caveats: For naive CD4 cells, around 5% of clonotypes were shared across a few donors.

The clonotype originates from a man aged 25 to 40 in good health. This chain links TRBV10-1 with TRBJ1-4; TRBD1 matches 9 bases. Sequencing was carried out using naive CD4+ T cells sorted from blood. Subset reported: CD45RA+ positively selected. CDR3 in DNA: TGCGCCAGCAGTGAGTCGGGACAGGGCTTGGGAAAACTGTTTTTT. It translates to CASSESGQGLGKLFF.